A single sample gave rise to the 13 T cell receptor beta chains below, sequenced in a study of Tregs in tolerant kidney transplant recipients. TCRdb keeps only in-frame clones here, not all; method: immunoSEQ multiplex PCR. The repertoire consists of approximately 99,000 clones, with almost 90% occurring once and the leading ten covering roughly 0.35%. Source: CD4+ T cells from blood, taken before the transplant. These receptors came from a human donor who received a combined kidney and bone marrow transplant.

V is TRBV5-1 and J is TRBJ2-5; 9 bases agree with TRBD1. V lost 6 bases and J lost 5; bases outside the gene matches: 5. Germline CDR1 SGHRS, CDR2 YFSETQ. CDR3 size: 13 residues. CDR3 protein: CASNRGHRETQYF. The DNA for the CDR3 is TGCGCCAGCAACAGGGGGCATCGGGAGACCCAGTACTTC.

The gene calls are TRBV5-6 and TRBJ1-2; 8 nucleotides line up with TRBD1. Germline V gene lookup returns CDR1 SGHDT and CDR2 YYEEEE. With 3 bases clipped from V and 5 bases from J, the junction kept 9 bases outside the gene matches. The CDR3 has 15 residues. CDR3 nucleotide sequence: TGTGCCAGCAGCTCTCCAGGACAGGGTGGATATGGCTACACCTTC. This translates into CASSSPGQGGYGYTF. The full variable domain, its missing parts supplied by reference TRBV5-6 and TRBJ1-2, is DAGVTQSPTHLIKTRGQQVTLRCSPKSGHDTVSWYQQALGQGPQFIFQYYEEEERQRGNFPDRFSGHQFPNYSSELNVNALLLGDSALYLCASSSPGQGGYGYTFGSGTRLTVV.

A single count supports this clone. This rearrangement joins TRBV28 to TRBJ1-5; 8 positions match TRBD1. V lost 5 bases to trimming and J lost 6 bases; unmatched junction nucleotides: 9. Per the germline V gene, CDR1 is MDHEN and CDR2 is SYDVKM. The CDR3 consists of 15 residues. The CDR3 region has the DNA TGTGCCAGCAGTCCCGGGACAGGAGGAGGTCAGCCCCAGCATTTT. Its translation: CASSPGTGGGQPQHF.

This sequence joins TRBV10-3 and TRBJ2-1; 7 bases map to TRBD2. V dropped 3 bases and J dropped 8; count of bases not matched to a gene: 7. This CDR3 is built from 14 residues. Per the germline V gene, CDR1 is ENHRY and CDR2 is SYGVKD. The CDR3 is CAISEGAGNHEQFF. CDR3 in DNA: TGTGCCATCAGTGAAGGAGCGGGAAACCATGAGCAGTTCTTC.

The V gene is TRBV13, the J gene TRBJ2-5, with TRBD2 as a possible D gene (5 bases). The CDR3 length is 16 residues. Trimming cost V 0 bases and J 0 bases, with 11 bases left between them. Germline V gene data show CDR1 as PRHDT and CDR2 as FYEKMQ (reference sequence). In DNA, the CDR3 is TGTGCCAGCAGCTTAGGTCTCGGGAAGTACCAAGAGACCCAGTACTTC. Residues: CASSLGLGKYQETQYF.

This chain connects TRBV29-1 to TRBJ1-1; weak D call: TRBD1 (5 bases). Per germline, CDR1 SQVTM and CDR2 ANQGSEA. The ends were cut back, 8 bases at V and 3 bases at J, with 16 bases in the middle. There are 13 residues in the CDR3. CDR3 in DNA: TGCAGCAGTGGAGGGGCGGGTTACACTGAAGCTTTCTTT. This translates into CSSGGAGYTEAFF.

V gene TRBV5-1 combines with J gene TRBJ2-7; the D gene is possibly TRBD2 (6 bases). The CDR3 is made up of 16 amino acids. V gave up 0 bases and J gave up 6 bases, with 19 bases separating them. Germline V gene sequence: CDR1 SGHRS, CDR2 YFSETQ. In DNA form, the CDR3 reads TGCGCCAGCAGCTTGGCCCCACGTGGGACTCCTGGCGAGCAGTACTTC. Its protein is CASSLAPRGTPGEQYF.

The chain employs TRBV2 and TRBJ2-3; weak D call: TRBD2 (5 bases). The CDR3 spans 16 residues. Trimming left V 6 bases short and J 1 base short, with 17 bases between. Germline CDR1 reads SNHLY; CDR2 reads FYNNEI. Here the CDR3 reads CASSRSGSLGTDTQYF. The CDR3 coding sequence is TGTGCCAGCAGCCGAAGCGGCAGTCTGGGCACAGATACGCAGTATTTT. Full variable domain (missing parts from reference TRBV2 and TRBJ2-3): EPEVTQTPSHQVTQMGQEVILRCVPISNHLYFYWYRQILGQKVEFLVSFYNNEISEKSEIFDDQFSVERPDGSNFTLKIRSTKLEDSAMYFCASSRSGSLGTDTQYFGPGTRLTVL.

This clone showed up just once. The CDR3 DNA is TGTGCCAGCAGTGACCACCCGGGTGAAGCTTTCTTT. Translated, it gives CASSDHPGEAFF. This sequence joins TRBV6-1 and TRBJ1-1, with D unclear. The CDR3 runs to 12 residues. Germline CDR1 MNHNS, CDR2 SASEGT. Deletions cut 3 bases from V and 7 bases from J, with 9 bases between.

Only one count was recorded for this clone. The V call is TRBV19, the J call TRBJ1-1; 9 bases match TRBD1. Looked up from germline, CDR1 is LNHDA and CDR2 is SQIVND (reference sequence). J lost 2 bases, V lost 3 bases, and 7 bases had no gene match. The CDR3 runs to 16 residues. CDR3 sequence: CASSIGTGIINTEAFF. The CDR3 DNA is TGTGCCAGTAGTATTGGGACAGGGATCATCAACACTGAAGCTTTCTTT.

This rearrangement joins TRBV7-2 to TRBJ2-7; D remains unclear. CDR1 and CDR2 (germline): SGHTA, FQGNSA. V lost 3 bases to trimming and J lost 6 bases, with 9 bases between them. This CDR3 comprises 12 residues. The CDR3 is CASSFYLGEQYF. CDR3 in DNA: TGTGCCAGCAGCTTCTACCTCGGCGAGCAGTACTTC.

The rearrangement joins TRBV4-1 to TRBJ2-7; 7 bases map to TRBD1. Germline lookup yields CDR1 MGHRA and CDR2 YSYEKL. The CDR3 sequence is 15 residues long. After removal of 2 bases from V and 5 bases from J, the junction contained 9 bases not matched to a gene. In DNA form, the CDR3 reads TGCGCCAGCAGCCAAAAGGGGATCGACAGGGACGAGCAGTACTTC. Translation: CASSQKGIDRDEQYF.

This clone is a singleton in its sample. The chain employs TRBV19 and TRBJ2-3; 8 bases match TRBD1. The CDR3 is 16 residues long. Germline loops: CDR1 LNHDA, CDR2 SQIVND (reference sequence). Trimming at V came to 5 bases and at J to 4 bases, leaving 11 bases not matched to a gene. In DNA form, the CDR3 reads TGTGCCAGTAGTCCCAGACAGGGGAAGGCTCCAGATACGCAGTATTTT. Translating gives CASSPRQGKAPDTQYF.